The entry below gives a single T cell receptor beta chain sequence along with its context. This sample is drawn from a study of blood T cell repertoires in COVID-19. Using immunoSEQ multiplex PCR, the repertoire was profiled, and TCRdb retains in-frame clones only, with some absent. The sample has about 530,000 clones, around 90% seen once. The V end was cut by 6 bases, the J end by 7 bases, with 9 bases between. In germline, CDR1 is SNHLY, CDR2 FYNNEI. This CDR3 is 12 amino acids long. The clonotype originates from a woman aged 50 to 60 with COVID-19, enrolled during active disease. This sequence joins TRBV2 and TRBJ1-4, with TRBD1 as a possible D gene (5 bases). Input material: peripheral blood. DNA of the CDR3: TGTGCCAGCAGGCTCGGGGGTGAAAAACTGTTTTTT. It translates to CASRLGGEKLFF.